This is a list of T cell receptor beta chains from one sample in a study of early T cells in non-severe SARS-CoV-2 infection. A single record per CDR3 protein comes from TCRdb applying MiXCR to the 5' RACE reads. The sample has roughly 88,000 distinct CDR3 sequences; 12% to 15% are singletons. The sample taken for sequencing was whole blood. The receptor source for this set is an adult who was a healthcare worker with PCR-confirmed SARS-CoV-2 infection or an uninfected control (not recorded which). The CDR3 runs from the conserved cysteine through the conserved F or W. D genes are given only for firm matches. Clone sizes are given selectively: once, few, many, or a class where the clone is expanded.

V gene,J gene,D gene,clone size,CDR3 DNA,CDR3 protein
TRBV28,TRBJ1-1,TRBD1,.,TGTGCCAGCAGGCAGACAGGGGGTAACACTGAAGCTTTCTTT,CASRQTGGNTEAFF
TRBV10-2,TRBJ1-4,TRBD1,few,TGCGCCAGCAGGACAGGGGGCAGGGAGAATGAAAAACTGTTTTTT,CASRTGGRENEKLFF
TRBV27,TRBJ2-7,.,many,TGTGCCAGCAGTAGGGACGGCGAGGTGGTGTACGAGCAGTACTTC,CASSRDGEVVYEQYF
TRBV7-9,TRBJ2-3,.,few,TGTGCCAGCAGCTTCTGGGGCACAGATACGCAGTATTTT,CASSFWGTDTQYF
TRBV6-5,TRBJ2-7,TRBD1,.,TGTGCCAGCGTAAAGACAGGGGGCAGATACGAGCAGTACTTC,CASVKTGGRYEQYF
TRBV4-3,TRBJ1-2,.,.,TGCACCAGCAGTTTGGGGCTCTATGGCTACACCTTC,CTSSLGLYGYTF
TRBV20-1,TRBJ1-6,.,.,TGCAGTGCTAGGGGACCGAGCCAAGATTCACCCCTCCACTTT,CSARGPSQDSPLHF
TRBV7-8,TRBJ2-2,.,.,TGTGCCAGCAGTCTTGGTCCGATCTCGAACACCGGGGAGCTGTTTTTT,CASSLGPISNTGELFF
TRBV6-1,TRBJ1-2,TRBD1,.,TGTGCCAGCATCCGAAGACAGGGGACGAACTATGGCTACACCTTC,CASIRRQGTNYGYTF
TRBV28,TRBJ2-3,TRBD1,few,TGTGCCAGCAGTTTACCCGGGACAGGGGGTTTAGATACGCAGTATTTT,CASSLPGTGGLDTQYF
TRBV27,TRBJ2-3,.,.,TGTGCCAGCCGTCCGGGGGCTACCCCGGACACAGATACGCAGTATTTT,CASRPGATPDTDTQYF
TRBV4-2,TRBJ1-1,.,.,TGTGCCAGCAGCCAAGATGAGGGACTCAGTGAAGCTTTCTTT,CASSQDEGLSEAFF
TRBV29-1,TRBJ2-4,.,once,TGCAGCGGGGTGACCAAAAACATTCAGTACTTC,CSGVTKNIQYF
TRBV20-1,TRBJ2-7,.,.,TGCAGTGCTAGAGGAGGTCACGAGCAGTACTTC,CSARGGHEQYF
TRBV7-9,TRBJ1-3,.,few,TGTGCCAGCAGCTCAAGCCGCAGGGCCCCTTTAAACACCATATATTTT,CASSSSRRAPLNTIYF
TRBV28,TRBJ2-7,TRBD1,many,TGTGCCAGCACCTACCCCGGGACAGGGTCTTACGAGCAGTACTTC,CASTYPGTGSYEQYF
TRBV28,TRBJ1-6,.,many,TGTGCCACCCACCGGGACGGAAATTCACCCCTCCACTTT,CATHRDGNSPLHF
TRBV20-1,TRBJ1-1,.,few,TGCAGTGCTAGACCTTTCAGGGAGCGCCCTGAAGCTTTCTTT,CSARPFRERPEAFF
TRBV7-2,TRBJ1-1,.,.,TGTGCCAGCAGCCCCGGGGGATTGGCGGCTGCCCAAGGGGAAGCTTTCTTT,CASSPGGLAAAQGEAFF
TRBV5-5,TRBJ1-2,.,many,TGTGCCAGCAGCTTGTTAACGGACTATGGCTACACCTTC,CASSLLTDYGYTF
TRBV9,TRBJ2-7,TRBD1,.,TGTGCCAGCAGCGAGGATCCTACCGGGACAGGGTCCTACGAGCAGTACTTC,CASSEDPTGTGSYEQYF
TRBV11-2,TRBJ2-7,.,many,TGTGCCAGCAGCCGCCCATCCGGTTCCTACGAGCAGTACTTC,CASSRPSGSYEQYF
TRBV27,TRBJ2-3,.,many,TGTGCCAGCCGAGGGGCCACAGATACGCAGTATTTT,CASRGATDTQYF
TRBV7-9,TRBJ2-7,.,many,TGTGCCAGCAGCTTAGGGGTTGGCGACTACGAGCAGTACTTC,CASSLGVGDYEQYF
TRBV11-2,TRBJ2-5,.,.,TGTGCCAGCACCCCGGAGGCGGGAGAGACCCAGTACTTC,CASTPEAGETQYF
TRBV12-3/TRBV12-4,TRBJ2-1,TRBD1,.,TGTGCCAGCAGTTTAGTTGACAGGGTGGACGGTGAGCAGTTCTTC,CASSLVDRVDGEQFF
TRBV6-6,TRBJ1-5,.,.,TGTGCCAGCAGTTACAGTGATAATCAGCCCCAGCATTTT,CASSYSDNQPQHF
TRBV7-3,TRBJ2-3,.,many,TGTGCCAGCAGCTTAAGCGGGGGCTCAGGGACGCAGTATTTT,CASSLSGGSGTQYF
TRBV3-1,TRBJ2-5,.,many,TGTGCCAGCAGTCGTCCCGGAGGTCCTAGGACCCAGTACTTC,CASSRPGGPRTQYF
TRBV2,TRBJ2-1,.,.,TGTGCCAGCAGTGCCCGGGATGAGCAGTTCTTC,CASSARDEQFF
TRBV19,TRBJ2-7,TRBD1,.,TGTGCCAGTAGTCGACCGGGACAGGTGAGGCCCAACGAGCAGTACTTC,CASSRPGQVRPNEQYF
TRBV5-1,TRBJ2-3,.,few,TGCGCCAGCAGCTTGTGGGCCAGGGGTCCTAGCACAGATACGCAGTATTTT,CASSLWARGPSTDTQYF
TRBV9,TRBJ2-7,.,.,TGTGCCAGCAGCGTTGGGGGCAGGGCAGACTCCTACGAGCAGTACTTC,CASSVGGRADSYEQYF
TRBV7-2,TRBJ1-4,TRBD1,.,TGTGCCAGCAGCTTAGCTGGACAGGGCCTAAATGAAAAACTGTTTTTT,CASSLAGQGLNEKLFF
TRBV12-3/TRBV12-4,TRBJ2-1,.,many,TGTGCCAGCAGTCCGGGTCAAGGACATGAGCAGTTCTTC,CASSPGQGHEQFF
TRBV4-1,TRBJ2-7,.,.,TGCGCCAGCAGCCAAGTGACGGACAGCCCCTACGAGCAGTACTTC,CASSQVTDSPYEQYF
TRBV29-1,TRBJ2-1,.,.,TGCAGCGTTGATTTCTCCCAGCAGTTCTTC,CSVDFSQQFF
TRBV7-9,TRBJ1-4,TRBD1,.,TGTGCCAGCAGCCTTCCTGCACTACCCGGGACAGCTAGGCCCAATGAAAAACTGTTTTTT,CASSLPALPGTARPNEKLFF
TRBV14,TRBJ2-1,.,.,TGTGCCAGCAATGGGGCGAGATACAATGAGCAGTTCTTC,CASNGARYNEQFF
TRBV10-3,TRBJ1-1,TRBD1,.,TGTGCCACCGGACAGGGGGGGACTGAAGCTTTCTTT,CATGQGGTEAFF
TRBV5-1,TRBJ2-7,.,.,TGCGCCAGCAGCTTGAGTGCAGGGGACTACGAGCAGTACTTC,CASSLSAGDYEQYF
TRBV7-9,TRBJ1-2,.,few,TGTGCCAGCAGCTTAATCCAGGGTGGCGGAGGCTACACCTTC,CASSLIQGGGGYTF
TRBV7-2,TRBJ1-2,TRBD1,.,TGTGCCAGCAGCACAGGGGATTTCTATGGCTACACCTTC,CASSTGDFYGYTF
TRBV6-6,TRBJ1-4,TRBD1,.,TGTGCCAGCAGGGGGTCGGGACAGGTTACTGAAAAACTGTTTTTT,CASRGSGQVTEKLFF
TRBV6-1,TRBJ2-6,TRBD2,.,TGTGCCAGCATGGGAGGGGACTCTGGGGCCAACGTCCTGACTTTC,CASMGGDSGANVLTF
TRBV5-1,TRBJ1-2,.,many,TGCGCCAGCACCAAGGGCCAGTCCGCGAACTATGGCTACACCTTC,CASTKGQSANYGYTF
TRBV7-3,TRBJ2-5,.,.,TGTGCCAGCAGCTCCGATCTTGGCCGTCAGTACTTC,CASSSDLGRQYF
TRBV10-1,TRBJ1-1,.,.,TGCGCCAGCAGGTACAGGGTTGAGGTGAACACTGAAGCTTTCTTT,CASRYRVEVNTEAFF
TRBV27,TRBJ1-4,TRBD1,.,TGTGCCAGCACGAATAGTCGCGGGACAGGGTTGGAAAAACTGTTTTTT,CASTNSRGTGLEKLFF
TRBV13,TRBJ2-3,TRBD2,.,TGTGCCAGCAGCTTAGTAGCGGGGGGACCCTTAACTTCAGATACGCAGTATTTT,CASSLVAGGPLTSDTQYF
TRBV6-6,TRBJ1-6,TRBD1,few,TGTGCCAGTAACAATCCTACAGGGGGCGGATCACCCCTCCACTTT,CASNNPTGGGSPLHF
TRBV29-1,TRBJ1-5,TRBD1,few,TGCAGCGTTCTTACAGGGGACTCATATAGCAATCAGCCCCAGCATTTT,CSVLTGDSYSNQPQHF
TRBV6-2/TRBV6-3,TRBJ1-1,TRBD1,many,TGTGCCAGCAGTTACACTTCCAGGGGGAAGAGAACTGAAGCTTTCTTT,CASSYTSRGKRTEAFF
TRBV5-4,TRBJ2-5,TRBD1,.,TGTGCCAGCAGCGGGACAGGAGGGGGGCACGAGACCCAGTACTTC,CASSGTGGGHETQYF
TRBV7-9,TRBJ2-1,.,few,TGTGCCAGCAGCTTAGGTCTATCTCGTCTCTACAATGAGCAGTTCTTC,CASSLGLSRLYNEQFF